Detailed here is one T cell receptor (beta chain). Antigen specificity is unknown. This specimen belongs to a study of graft-versus-host responses after intestinal transplantation. Study information: Induction using anti-thymocyte globulin, followed by tacrolimus and steroids for approximately three years, was given to all recipients.

Clones were read by immunoSEQ multiplex PCR, and TCRdb kept only the in-frame ones, dropping some. Found here are about 110,000 clones, 93% of them singletons; the top ten hold roughly 0.5%. Study observations and caveats: In patients with graft-donor T cell macrochimerism, allograft graft-versus-host to host-versus-graft clonal ratios were high.

Sample: unstimulated CD8+ T cells sorted from spleen or lymph node cells, taken before intestinal transplant. This clonotype was obtained from a human donor who received an intestinal transplant.

Here the CDR3 reads CASSIGVEQFF. The CDR3 coding sequence is TGTGCCAGTAGTATCGGTGTTGAGCAGTTCTTC. The rearrangement joins TRBV19 to TRBJ2-1; D is undetermined. The CDR3 spans 11 residues. Germline CDR1 is LNHDA and CDR2 is SQIVND (reference sequence). The V and J ends lost 3 bases and 9 bases respectively, with 6 bases between them. Looking up the rest from reference TRBV19 and TRBJ2-1 gives the full variable domain: DGGITQSPKYLFRKEGQNVTLSCEQNLNHDAMYWYRQDPGQGLRLIYYSQIVNDFQKGDIAEGYSVSREKKESFPLTVTSAQKNPTAFYLCASSIGVEQFFGPGTRLTVL.